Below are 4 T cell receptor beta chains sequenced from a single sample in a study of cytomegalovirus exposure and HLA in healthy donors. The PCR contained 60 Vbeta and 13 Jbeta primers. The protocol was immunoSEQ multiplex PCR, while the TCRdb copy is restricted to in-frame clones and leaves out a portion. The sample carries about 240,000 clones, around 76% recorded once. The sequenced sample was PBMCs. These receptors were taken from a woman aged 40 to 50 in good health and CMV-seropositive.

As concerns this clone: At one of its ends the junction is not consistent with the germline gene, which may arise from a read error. In DNA form, the CDR3 reads TGTGCCAGCAGCTCCGGGACTAGCGACTACAAGGAGCAGTTCTTC. It specifies CASSSGTSDYKEQFF. J is TRBJ2-1 and V is TRBV7-9; the match to TRBD2 covers 10 bases. The CDR3 sequence is 15 residues long. Germline V gene data show CDR1 as SEHNR and CDR2 as FQNEAQ (reference sequence).

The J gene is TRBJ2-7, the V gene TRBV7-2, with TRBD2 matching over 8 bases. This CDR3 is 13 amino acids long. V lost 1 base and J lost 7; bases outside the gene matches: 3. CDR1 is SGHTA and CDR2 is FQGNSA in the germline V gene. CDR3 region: CASSLVRGEEQYF. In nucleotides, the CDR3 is TGTGCCAGCAGCTTAGTGCGGGGGGAGGAGCAGTACTTC.

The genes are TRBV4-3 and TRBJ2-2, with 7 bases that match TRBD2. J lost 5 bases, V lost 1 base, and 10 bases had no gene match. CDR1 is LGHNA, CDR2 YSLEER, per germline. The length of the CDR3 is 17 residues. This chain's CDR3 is CASSQGVGGYQTGELFF. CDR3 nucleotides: TGCGCCAGCAGCCAAGGTGTGGGGGGGTACCAGACCGGGGAGCTGTTTTTT.

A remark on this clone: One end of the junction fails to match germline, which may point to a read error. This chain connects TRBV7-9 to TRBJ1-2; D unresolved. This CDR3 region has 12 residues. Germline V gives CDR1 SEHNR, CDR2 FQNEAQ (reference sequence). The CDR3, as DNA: TGTTCCAGCAGCCGGGTGGACTATGGCTACACCTTC. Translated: CSSSRVDYGYTF.